The 32 T cell receptor beta chains below were found in one sample sequenced in a study of T-cell memory formation after mild COVID-19. TCRdb redid the calling of the 5' RACE reads with MiXCR, one entry per CDR3 protein. The sample holds more than 450,000 distinct CDR3 sequences, about a sixth seen once. Sequencing input: PBMCs or a T cell subset sorted from them (not recorded which). The origin of the receptors is an adult woman who had mild COVID-19 (a few samples of this study predate the infection). Cell type and time point are not known.

The chain joins TRBV3-1 to TRBJ2-3; the match to TRBD2 covers 9 bases. The CDR3 loop spans 13 amino acids. With 3 bases clipped from V and 8 bases from J, the junction kept 3 bases outside the gene matches. Germline V gives CDR1 LGHDT, CDR2 YNNKEL (reference sequence). The CDR3 nucleotides are TGTGCCAGCAGCCATACGACTAGCGGTACGCAGTATTTT. It specifies CASSHTTSGTQYF.

This chain links TRBV7-6 with TRBJ2-7; weak D call: TRBD1 (5 bases). The V and J ends lost 1 base and 6 bases respectively, with 13 bases between them. The CDR3 has 14 residues. The germline V gene encodes CDR1 SGHVS and CDR2 FNYEAQ. The CDR3 here is CASSLEGEWLEQYF. Written as DNA, the CDR3 is TGTGCCAGCAGCTTAGAAGGGGAATGGCTCGAGCAGTACTTC.

This clonotype occurred a few times. The V call is TRBV7-2, the J call TRBJ2-3; 13 bases line up with TRBD2. Trimming took 4 bases from V and 3 from J; bases not matched to a gene: 7. The CDR3 loop spans 17 amino acids. Germline-derived CDR1 and CDR2 are SGHTA and FQGNSA. CDR3 DNA sequence: TGTGCCAGCAGCTCCGCCGGGACTAGCGGGACAACAGATACGCAGTATTTT. It codes for CASSSAGTSGTTDTQYF.

This clonotype has only a few counts. The CDR3 here is CASSPGGTSTADTQYF. The CDR3 DNA sequence: TGTGCCAGCAGCCCCGGAGGGACTAGCACAGCAGATACGCAGTATTTT. The gene calls are TRBV12-3 or TRBV12-4 and TRBJ2-3, with 9 bases that match TRBD2. Trimming at V came to 6 bases and at J to 4 bases, leaving 11 bases not matched to a gene. CDR3 length: 16 amino acids.

The chain uses TRBV27 and TRBJ1-2; no clear D. This CDR3 is 16 amino acids long. CDR1 is MNHEY and CDR2 is SMNVEV in the germline V gene (reference sequence). V dropped 0 bases and J dropped 4 bases, with 15 bases sitting between them. This CDR3 reads CASSLSGSPGIYGYTF. In nucleotides, the CDR3 is TGTGCCAGCAGTTTATCGGGTTCGCCGGGAATCTATGGCTACACCTTC.

This rearrangement joins TRBV7-2 to TRBJ2-7, with 9 positions matching TRBD2. The germline V gene encodes CDR1 SGHTA and CDR2 FQGNSA. The CDR3 is made up of 16 amino acids. V trimming: 4 bases; J trimming: 3 bases; junction bases outside the gene matches: 10. The CDR3 loop is CASSWGLSGGFYEQYF. The CDR3 bases are TGTGCCAGCAGCTGGGGCCTTAGCGGGGGTTTCTACGAGCAGTACTTC.

This clonotype has more than one count but fewer than ten. The chain couples TRBV20-1 to TRBJ2-2, with 15 nucleotides matching TRBD2. Germline CDR1 and CDR2: DFQATT and SNEGSKA (reference sequence). The CDR3 covers 14 residues. Unmatched junction bases numbered 2, after V lost 6 bases and J lost 6 bases. The CDR3 sequence: CSARTSGGAGELFF. The CDR3 DNA follows: TGCAGTGCGCGGACTAGCGGGGGGGCCGGGGAGCTGTTTTTT.

The genes are TRBV5-1 and TRBJ2-2; D is undetermined. Germline CDR1 reads SGHRS; CDR2 reads YFSETQ. V gave up 0 bases and J gave up 8 bases, with 8 bases separating them. This CDR3 region has 13 residues. The CDR3 is CASSLVGEGELFF. CDR3 coding DNA: TGCGCCAGCAGCTTGGTTGGAGAGGGGGAGCTGTTTTTT.

This clonotype showed up just a few times. V is TRBV24-1 and J is TRBJ1-1; tentative D call: TRBD1 (5 bases). V was clipped by 5 bases and J by 1 base, with 13 bases between them. The V gene's germline CDR1 is KGHDR and CDR2 SFDVKD. This CDR3 spans 15 amino acids. The chain's CDR3 is CATSGRGHENTEAFF. The CDR3 nucleotides are TGTGCCACCAGTGGTCGAGGACACGAGAACACTGAAGCTTTCTTT.

This clonotype was seen more than once but under ten times. This sequence joins TRBV6-5 and TRBJ2-1; possible D gene TRBD2, 6 bases. Germline V gene lookup returns CDR1 MNHEY and CDR2 SVGAGI. This CDR3 region has 14 residues. V was cut by 6 bases and J by 6 bases, with 15 bases left in between. The CDR3 DNA reads TGTGCCAGCAGCCACCGGGACTTAACCAATGAGCAGTTCTTC. It specifies CASSHRDLTNEQFF.

The chain joins TRBV12-3 or TRBV12-4 to TRBJ2-1; the match to TRBD2 covers 7 bases. V lost 5 bases, J lost 3 bases, and 7 bases stayed unmatched. The CDR3 runs to 15 residues. CDR3 coding DNA: TGTGCCAGCAGTCCCCAAGCGGGGTTCTACAATGAGCAGTTCTTC. Its protein is CASSPQAGFYNEQFF.

The chain links TRBV28 to TRBJ2-7; tentative D call: TRBD2 (7 bases). The germline V gene encodes CDR1 MDHEN and CDR2 SYDVKM. The CDR3 consists of 15 residues. Deletions cut 5 bases from V and 3 bases from J, with 17 bases between. The CDR3 nucleotides are TGTGCCAGCAGTCCTAGGGGGGGGCAAGACTACGAGCAGTACTTC. This codes for CASSPRGGQDYEQYF.

The rearrangement joins TRBV20-1 to TRBJ2-1, with D tentatively TRBD1 or TRBD2 (6 bases each). With 2 bases removed from V and 3 bases from J, the gap between germline ends came to 17 bases. This CDR3 is 16 amino acids long. CDR1 DFQATT and CDR2 SNEGSKA come from the germline V gene (reference sequence). Here the CDR3 reads CSARPRGPGGYNEQFF. The DNA for the CDR3 is TGCAGTGCTAGACCTCGGGGGCCCGGCGGCTACAATGAGCAGTTCTTC.

This chain joins TRBV29-1 and TRBJ2-1; 11 nucleotides match TRBD2. After removal of 7 bases from V and 4 bases from J, the junction contained 9 bases not matched to a gene. The CDR3 is 15 residues long. The germline V gene encodes CDR1 SQVTM and CDR2 ANQGSEA. CDR3: CSADPGTSGYNEQFF. The DNA of the CDR3 is TGCAGCGCGGACCCCGGGACTAGCGGTTACAATGAGCAGTTCTTC.

As DNA, the CDR3 is TGTGCCAGTAGTATGCTTACAGATACGCAGTATTTT. It encodes CASSMLTDTQYF. The V and J genes are TRBV19 and TRBJ2-3; D remains unclear. The CDR3 contains 12 residues. Germline V CDR1 and CDR2: LNHDA, SQIVND (reference sequence). V was trimmed by 3 bases and J by 3 bases, leaving 4 bases between them.

The chain is built from TRBV15 and TRBJ1-1, with D unclear. V was pared by 3 bases and J by 1 base, with 9 bases between. The CDR3 sequence is 14 residues long. Germline CDR1 is LNHNV and CDR2 is YYDKDF (reference sequence). This chain's CDR3 is CATSRTGQNTEAFF. For the CDR3, the DNA is TGTGCCACCAGCAGGACCGGTCAGAACACTGAAGCTTTCTTT. Supplemented by reference TRBV15 and TRBJ1-1, the full variable domain reads DAMVIQNPRYQVTQFGKPVTLSCSQTLNHNVMYWYQQKSSQAPKLLFHYYDKDFNNEADTPDNFQSRRPNTSFCFLDIRSPGLGDTAMYLCATSRTGQNTEAFFGQGTRLTVV.

A few counts support this clonotype. The J gene is TRBJ2-7, the V gene TRBV20-1; 9 nucleotides match TRBD1. In germline, CDR1 is DFQATT, CDR2 SNEGSKA (reference sequence). The V and J ends lost 6 bases and 3 bases, in that order; junction bases with no gene match: 6. This CDR3 is built from 13 residues. The CDR3 loop reads CSAQQGARYEQYF. CDR3 bases: TGCAGTGCCCAACAGGGGGCGCGCTACGAGCAGTACTTC.

The sample holds a few counts of this clonotype. The V call is TRBV6-5, the J call TRBJ2-1, with 7 positions matching TRBD2. Germline trimming cut 5 bases from V and 0 bases from J; bases unmatched to any gene: 10. The CDR3 sequence is 17 residues long. Germline loops: CDR1 MNHEY, CDR2 SVGAGI. The CDR3 here is CASSLAAGDGSYNEQFF. The CDR3 nucleotides read TGTGCCAGCAGTCTAGCCGCGGGAGACGGCTCCTACAATGAGCAGTTCTTC.

In this sample, this clonotype turned up a few times. The gene calls are TRBV10-3 and TRBJ1-5, with TRBD1 matching 12 bases. Looked up from germline, CDR1 is ENHRY and CDR2 is SYGVKD. The CDR3 runs 17 residues. J gave up 1 base and V 2 bases, and 3 bases lay outside the gene matches. As DNA, the CDR3 is TGTGCCATCAGTGAGGCGGGACAGGGGGCGAGCAATCAGCCCCAGCATTTT. Protein: CAISEAGQGASNQPQHF.

J is TRBJ2-3 and V is TRBV7-3, with no clear D. V shed 5 bases and J shed 7 bases, with 13 bases lying between them. The CDR3 covers 13 residues. Germline values: CDR1 SGHTA, CDR2 FQGTGA. The CDR3 coding sequence is TGTGCCAGCAGCCCCCACATTGCTTATACGCAGTATTTT. It specifies CASSPHIAYTQYF.

The CDR3 sequence is CASSSSGKTQAYEQYF. CDR3 nucleotide sequence: TGTGCCAGCAGTTCCAGCGGGAAGACCCAGGCCTACGAGCAGTACTTC. This sequence joins TRBV9 and TRBJ2-7, with 7 positions matching TRBD2. The V gene's germline CDR1 is SGDLS and CDR2 YYNGEE. The V and J ends lost 5 bases and 2 bases, in that order; junction bases with no gene match: 13. CDR3 length equals 16 residues.

This chain connects TRBV20-1 to TRBJ1-2; the D is unclear. The V end lost 1 base, the J end lost 5 bases, and 26 bases lay between the germline ends. Germline V gene data show CDR1 as DFQATT and CDR2 as SNEGSKA (reference sequence). CDR3 length: 18 amino acids. Written as DNA, the CDR3 is TGCAGTGCTAGAGGCCTTCAAGGGCTTGAGGCGCTAAAGTATGGCTACACCTTC. Amino acid sequence: CSARGLQGLEALKYGYTF.

V gene TRBV3-1 combines with J gene TRBJ1-1, with a tentative D call TRBD1 (5 bases). Germline V lookup: CDR1 LGHDT, CDR2 YNNKEL (reference sequence). The CDR3 is 14 residues long. V was pared by 4 bases and J by 10 bases, with 19 bases between. CDR3 DNA sequence: TGTGCCAGCAGCCCCCCACGCCTCTTCGGGGGAGCTTTCTTT. It encodes CASSPPRLFGGAFF.

This sequence joins TRBV5-8 and TRBJ1-2, with D possibly matching TRBD1 (5 bases). The CDR3 sequence is 14 residues long. Germline CDR1 and CDR2: SGHTS and YDEGEE. Trimming pared 1 base from V and 4 bases from J, leaving 11 bases between. The chain's CDR3 is CASSLYRTTYGYTF. In nucleotides, the CDR3 is TGTGCCAGCAGCTTGTACAGGACTACCTATGGCTACACCTTC. Full variable domain (missing parts from reference TRBV5-8 and TRBJ1-2): EAGVTQSPTHLIKTRGQQATLRCSPISGHTSVYWYQQALGLGLQFLLWYDEGEERNRGNFPPRFSGRQFPNYSSELNVNALELEDSALYLCASSLYRTTYGYTFGSGTRLTVV.

The CDR3 is CASSPPNQRAQADQETQYF. For the CDR3, the DNA is TGTGCCAGCAGCCCGCCAAACCAGCGGGCCCAGGCGGACCAAGAGACCCAGTACTTC. This chain connects TRBV7-2 to TRBJ2-5, with a weak D call TRBD2 (6 bases). Trimming shortened V by 5 bases and J by 0 bases, and 25 bases separated the two germline ends. The CDR3 is made up of 19 amino acids. Germline values: CDR1 SGHTA, CDR2 FQGNSA.

The sample holds a few counts of this clonotype. This sequence joins TRBV6-5 and TRBJ2-3; no clear D gene. Germline lookup yields CDR1 MNHEY and CDR2 SVGAGI. Trimming left V 0 bases short and J 8 bases short, with 9 bases between. The CDR3 loop spans 13 amino acids. The CDR3 DNA sequence: TGTGCCAGCAGTTACTCCCCACTTGGTACGCAGTATTTT. Translating it yields CASSYSPLGTQYF.

This clonotype was seen only a few times. V usage is TRBV6-5 and J usage is TRBJ2-1; 11 positions match TRBD2. Germline V gene lookup returns CDR1 MNHEY and CDR2 SVGAGI. The CDR3 runs to 16 residues. The trim removed 0 bases at V and 6 bases at J, leaving 4 bases unmatched. The DNA of the CDR3 is TGTGCCAGCAGTTACTCTGTTGGGACTAGCGGCAATGAGCAGTTCTTC. It encodes CASSYSVGTSGNEQFF.

This chain uses TRBV28 with TRBJ2-1; D ambiguous. The CDR3 totals 14 residues. V lost 6 bases to trimming and J lost 9 bases, with 18 bases between them. Germline CDR1 and CDR2: MDHEN and SYDVKM. The CDR3 DNA is TGTGCCAGCAGCCTCCGAGTGGGGATTGCTGAGCAGTTCTTC. Its translation is CASSLRVGIAEQFF.

The V gene is TRBV7-8, the J gene TRBJ2-1; D may be TRBD2 (5 bases). The V gene lost 0 bases and the J gene lost 6 bases, with 18 bases spanning the gap. The CDR3 spans 17 residues. CDR1 is SGHVS and CDR2 is FQNEAQ in the germline V gene. The CDR3 DNA is TGTGCCAGCAGCTTAGCGGTAGGATTAGCTAGCCCCAATGAGCAGTTCTTC. It yields the protein CASSLAVGLASPNEQFF.

As regards this clonotype: An end of the junction differs from the germline gene, which may be a read error. V gene TRBV13 combines with J gene TRBJ2-1; 11 bases fit TRBD2. Germline assignment: CDR1 PRHDT and CDR2 FYEKMQ (reference sequence). The CDR3 has 17 amino acids. DNA for the CDR3: TGTGCCAGCAGCCTAGGGGCTAGCGGGAGGTCCTACAATGAGCAGTTCTTC. Translation gives CASSLGASGRSYNEQFF.

V gene TRBV12-3 or TRBV12-4 combines with J gene TRBJ2-1, with 13 bases aligning to TRBD2. After removal of 7 bases from V and 2 bases from J, the junction contained 11 bases not matched to a gene. The CDR3 runs to 18 residues. CDR3 in DNA: TGTGCCAGCACCCGGCGACTAGCGGGGGGTCCAACCTACAATGAGCAGTTCTTC. Amino acids: CASTRRLAGGPTYNEQFF.

This clonotype has a count of ten or more. The V call is TRBV19, the J call TRBJ2-2, with D hard to call. This CDR3 has 17 residues. V lost 0 bases, J lost 3 bases, and 14 bases lay in between. Germline V gives CDR1 LNHDA, CDR2 SQIVND (reference sequence). Here the CDR3 DNA reads TGTGCCAGTAGTATAGAGTATGGAATAAGGGACACCGGGGAGCTGTTTTTT. Its protein is CASSIEYGIRDTGELFF.